This is a list of T cell receptor beta chains from one sample in a study of molecular identifiers for immune sequencing clone quantification. TCRdb used MiXCR to reprocess the PCR reads, holding one entry per CDR3 protein. The sample carries about 23,000 distinct CDR3 sequences, approximately 17% recorded once. The sample comprised naive CD8+ T cells from blood, with Jurkat cell RNA spiked in. The origin of the receptors is a human donor in good health. Some libraries in this study had Jurkat cell RNA spiked in. The CDR3 runs from the conserved cysteine through the conserved F or W. The D gene is left open where the match is weak. The size entry gives once, few or many counts, or a class when the clone is expanded.

v_gene,abundance,d_gene,len,j_gene,CDR3aa,CDR3nt
TRBV3-1,many,-,16,TRBJ1-3,CASSQDTYPRGNTIYF,TGTGCCAGCAGCCAAGATACCTATCCGAGAGGGAACACCATATATTTT
TRBV11-2,many,TRBD1,17,TRBJ1-2,CASSLGFEQGDDYGYTF,TGTGCCAGCAGCTTGGGGTTCGAGCAGGGGGACGACTATGGCTACACCTTC
TRBV20-1,many,-,13,TRBJ1-1,CSARDPERSEAFF,TGCAGTGCTAGAGACCCGGAACGGAGCGAAGCTTTCTTT
TRBV18,many,TRBD2,17,TRBJ2-3,CASSPITSGSSTDTQYF,TGTGCCAGCTCACCTATTACTAGCGGGAGTAGCACAGATACGCAGTATTTT
TRBV20-1,medium-sized,-,14,TRBJ2-6,CSARERDGANVLTF,TGCAGTGCTAGAGAGCGGGACGGGGCCAACGTCCTGACTTTC
TRBV4-3,many,-,16,TRBJ2-3,CASSQEIAGSTDTQYF,TGCGCCAGCAGCCAAGAAATTGCAGGAAGCACAGATACGCAGTATTTT
TRBV27,many,TRBD1,15,TRBJ2-3,CASSIRDRVTDTQYF,TGTGCCAGCAGTATCCGGGACAGGGTAACAGATACGCAGTATTTT
TRBV19,many,-,16,TRBJ1-1,CASSIAHQGFGTEAFF,TGTGCCAGTAGTATAGCCCACCAGGGGTTTGGGACTGAAGCTTTCTTT
TRBV12-3/TRBV12-4,many,-,14,TRBJ2-7,CASSFTERPYEQYF,TGTGCCAGCAGTTTTACCGAGAGGCCGTACGAGCAGTACTTC
TRBV19,many,-,15,TRBJ1-1,CASSKIGPPNTEAFF,TGTGCCAGTAGCAAAATCGGTCCGCCGAACACTGAAGCTTTCTTT
TRBV27,many,-,13,TRBJ1-1,CASSPTANTEAFF,TGTGCCAGCAGTCCGACAGCGAACACTGAAGCTTTCTTT
TRBV10-3,many,TRBD1,14,TRBJ1-2,CAISPGQGIDGYTF,TGTGCCATCAGTCCGGGACAGGGTATCGATGGCTACACCTTC
TRBV7-2,many,-,17,TRBJ1-4,CASSFRLWGATNEKLFF,TGTGCCAGCAGCTTCCGACTCTGGGGTGCAACTAATGAAAAACTGTTTTTT
TRBV6-2/TRBV6-3,many,-,15,TRBJ1-5,CASSAEWGSNQPQHF,TGTGCCAGCAGTGCAGAGTGGGGGTCCAATCAGCCCCAGCATTTT
TRBV12-3/TRBV12-4,many,-,14,TRBJ2-5,CASSLASGMETQYF,TGTGCCAGCAGTTTAGCGTCAGGGATGGAGACCCAGTACTTC
TRBV14,many,-,18,TRBJ1-1,CASSQDLGTGALDGEAFF,TGTGCCAGCAGCCAAGACCTAGGGACCGGGGCCCTAGACGGCGAAGCTTTCTTT
TRBV19,many,-,13,TRBJ2-2,CASRTTGLGELFF,TGTGCCAGTAGGACGACAGGCCTCGGGGAGCTGTTTTTT